The T cell receptor (beta chain) under discussion was sequenced for a study of regulatory and conventional T cells in RAG deficiency. The repertoire was sequenced with immunoSEQ multiplex PCR; TCRdb's copy has only in-frame clones and lacks some. Among 30,000 to 40,000 clones listed, more than 75% were seen once. Conventional CD4+ T cells were sorted from blood as CD25-low CD127-high cells. Losses at the gene ends were 5 bases for V and 3 bases for J; bases not matched to a gene: 3. CDR3 length equals 13 residues. Germline CDR1 reads KGHSH; CDR2 reads LQKENI. The data also belong to a second study, concerning regulatory T cells. This second report adds: Amplification used 52 TRBV primers and 13 TRBJ primers.

This receptor was obtained from a human donor in good health. The chain joins TRBV18 to TRBJ2-7; 8 bases align to TRBD1. Sequencing was done on a sample of CD4+ effector T cells sorted from blood. The CDR3 loop reads CASSSTGGYEQYF. The CDR3 coding sequence is TGTGCCAGCTCATCAACAGGGGGCTACGAGCAGTACTTC.